The present entry profiles one T cell receptor (beta chain) with its context. Its antigen is not known. The CDR3 runs to 15 residues. CDR1 MNHNY and CDR2 SVGAGI come from the germline V gene (reference sequence). The V and J ends lost 6 bases and 1 base, in that order; junction bases with no gene match: 8. These data are taken from a study of cytomegalovirus exposure and HLA in healthy donors. Study-level findings and limits: The listing of roughly 160 TCR beta chains classed them as cytomegalovirus-associated. TCR clusters originating in the first cohort tended to co-occur in the roughly 120 validation repertoires, according to a later analysis.

The donors belonged to the approximately 120-subject validation cohort, separate from the roughly 710-subject first cohort. Profiling relied on immunoSEQ multiplex PCR, and the TCRdb table lists in-frame clones only, not all of them. The data contain 80,000 to 100,000 clones, more than 85% of them seen just once; the ten biggest clones take up under 6.5%. The TCR sequence derives from a man aged 18-30 years in good health and CMV-seropositive. Specimen: PBMCs. The chain recombines TRBV6-6 with TRBJ1-1; 7 bases fit TRBD1. For the CDR3, the DNA is TGTGCCAGCAGGACGACAGGGAGAGGGAACACTGAAGCTTTCTTT. This gives the protein CASRTTGRGNTEAFF.